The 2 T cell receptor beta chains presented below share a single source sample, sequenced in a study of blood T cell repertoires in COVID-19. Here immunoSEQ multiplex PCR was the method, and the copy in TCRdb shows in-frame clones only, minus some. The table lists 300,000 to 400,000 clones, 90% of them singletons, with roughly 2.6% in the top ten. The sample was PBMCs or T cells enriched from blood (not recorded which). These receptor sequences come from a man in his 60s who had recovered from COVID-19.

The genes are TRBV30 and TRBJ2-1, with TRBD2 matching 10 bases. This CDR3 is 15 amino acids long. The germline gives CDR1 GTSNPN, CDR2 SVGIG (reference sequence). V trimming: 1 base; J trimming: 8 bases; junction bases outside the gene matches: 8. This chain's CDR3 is CAWSGMGLATHEQFF. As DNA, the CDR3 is TGTGCCTGGAGTGGTATGGGACTAGCGACCCATGAGCAGTTCTTC.

CDR3 sequence (DNA): TGTGCCAGTAGTATAGATCCCTCGGGGTATCGGCCCCAGCATTTT. Amino acids: CASSIDPSGYRPQHF. The V and J genes are TRBV19 and TRBJ1-5; the D is unclear. CDR3 length: 15 residues. Germline V gene data show CDR1 as LNHDA and CDR2 as SQIVND (reference sequence). The V and J ends lost 0 bases and 9 bases respectively, with 15 bases between them.